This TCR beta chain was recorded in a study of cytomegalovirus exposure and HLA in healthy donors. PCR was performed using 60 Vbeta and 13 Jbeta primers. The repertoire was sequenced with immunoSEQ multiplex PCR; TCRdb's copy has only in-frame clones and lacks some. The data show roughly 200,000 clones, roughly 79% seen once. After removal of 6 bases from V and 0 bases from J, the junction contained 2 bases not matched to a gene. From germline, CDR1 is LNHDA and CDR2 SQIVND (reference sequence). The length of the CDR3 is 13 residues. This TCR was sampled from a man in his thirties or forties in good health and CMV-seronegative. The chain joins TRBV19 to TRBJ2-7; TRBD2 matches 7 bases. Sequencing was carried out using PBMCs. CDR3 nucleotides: TGTGCCAGTAGGAAGCGGGACTCCTACGAGCAGTACTTC. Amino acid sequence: CASRKRDSYEQYF. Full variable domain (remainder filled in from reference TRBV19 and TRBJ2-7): DGGITQSPKYLFRKEGQNVTLSCEQNLNHDAMYWYRQDPGQGLRLIYYSQIVNDFQKGDIAEGYSVSREKKESFPLTVTSAQKNPTAFYLCASRKRDSYEQYFGPGTRLTVT.